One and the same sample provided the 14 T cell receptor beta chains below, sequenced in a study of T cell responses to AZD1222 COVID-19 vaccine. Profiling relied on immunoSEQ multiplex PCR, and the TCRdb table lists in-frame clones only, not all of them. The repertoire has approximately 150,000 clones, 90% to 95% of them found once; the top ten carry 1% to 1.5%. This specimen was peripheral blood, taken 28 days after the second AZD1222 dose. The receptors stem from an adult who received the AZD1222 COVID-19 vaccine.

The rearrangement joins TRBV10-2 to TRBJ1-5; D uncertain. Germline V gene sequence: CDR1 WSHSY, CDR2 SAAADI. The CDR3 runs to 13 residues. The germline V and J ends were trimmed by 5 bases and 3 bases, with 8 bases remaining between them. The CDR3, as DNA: TGCGCCAGCAGTTGGCAGAACAATCAGCCCCAGCATTTT. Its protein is CASSWQNNQPQHF.

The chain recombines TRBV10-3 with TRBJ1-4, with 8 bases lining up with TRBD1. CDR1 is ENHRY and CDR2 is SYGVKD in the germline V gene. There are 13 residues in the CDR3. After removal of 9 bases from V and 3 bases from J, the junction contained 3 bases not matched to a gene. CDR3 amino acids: CAISTGANEKLFF. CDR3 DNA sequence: TGTGCCATTTCGACAGGGGCTAATGAAAAACTGTTTTTT.

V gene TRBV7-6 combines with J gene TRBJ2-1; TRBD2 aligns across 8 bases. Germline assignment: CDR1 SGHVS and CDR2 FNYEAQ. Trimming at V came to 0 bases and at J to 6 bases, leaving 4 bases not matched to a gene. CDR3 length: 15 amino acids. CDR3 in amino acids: CASSLALGTSNEQFF. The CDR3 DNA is TGTGCCAGCAGCTTAGCGCTAGGGACTAGCAATGAGCAGTTCTTC. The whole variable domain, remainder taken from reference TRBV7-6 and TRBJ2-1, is GAGVSQSPRYKVTKRGQDVALRCDPISGHVSLYWYRQALGQGPEFLTYFNYEAQQDKSGLPNDRFSAERPEGSISTLTIQRTEQRDSAMYRCASSLALGTSNEQFFGPGTRLTVL.

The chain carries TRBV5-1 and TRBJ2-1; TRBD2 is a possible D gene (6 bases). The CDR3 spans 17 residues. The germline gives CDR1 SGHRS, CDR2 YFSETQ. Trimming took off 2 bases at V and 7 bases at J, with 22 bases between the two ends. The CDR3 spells CASSFPQTGTPFNEQFF. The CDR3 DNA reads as TGCGCCAGCAGCTTTCCGCAGACCGGGACTCCTTTTAATGAGCAGTTCTTC.

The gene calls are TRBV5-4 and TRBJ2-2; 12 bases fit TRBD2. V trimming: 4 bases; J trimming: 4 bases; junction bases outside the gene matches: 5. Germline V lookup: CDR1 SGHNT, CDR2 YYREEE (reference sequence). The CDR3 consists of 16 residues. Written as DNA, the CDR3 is TGTGCCAGCAGCGGATCACTAGCGGGAGGCACCGGGGAGCTGTTTTTT. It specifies CASSGSLAGGTGELFF.

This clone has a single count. Here the CDR3 DNA reads TGTGCCACCAGTGAAACAGGGGGCGGGGAGACCCAGTACTTC. The encoded protein is CATSETGGGETQYF. This chain links TRBV24-1 with TRBJ2-5, with 9 positions matching TRBD1. Unmatched junction bases numbered 4, after V lost 4 bases and J lost 5 bases. Per germline, CDR1 KGHDR and CDR2 SFDVKD. The CDR3 loop spans 14 amino acids.

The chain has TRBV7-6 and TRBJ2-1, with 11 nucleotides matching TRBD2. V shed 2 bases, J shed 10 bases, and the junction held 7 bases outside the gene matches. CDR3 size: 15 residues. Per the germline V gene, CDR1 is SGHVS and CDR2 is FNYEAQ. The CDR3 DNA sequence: TGTGCCAGCAGCTTACTGGGACTAGCGGCCGGGGAGCAGTTCTTC. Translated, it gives CASSLLGLAAGEQFF.

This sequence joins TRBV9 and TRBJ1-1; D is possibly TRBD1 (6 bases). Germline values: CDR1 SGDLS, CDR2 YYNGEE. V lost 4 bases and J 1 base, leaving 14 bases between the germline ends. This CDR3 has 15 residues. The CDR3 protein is CASSIRAGENTEAFF. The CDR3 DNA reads TGTGCCAGCAGCATCAGGGCAGGGGAGAACACTGAAGCTTTCTTT.

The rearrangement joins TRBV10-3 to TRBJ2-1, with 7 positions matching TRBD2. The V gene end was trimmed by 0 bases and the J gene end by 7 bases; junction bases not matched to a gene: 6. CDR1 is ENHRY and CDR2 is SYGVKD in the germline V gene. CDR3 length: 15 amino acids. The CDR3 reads CAISESPSGQNEQFF. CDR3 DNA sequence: TGTGCCATCAGTGAGTCGCCTAGCGGACAAAATGAGCAGTTCTTC.

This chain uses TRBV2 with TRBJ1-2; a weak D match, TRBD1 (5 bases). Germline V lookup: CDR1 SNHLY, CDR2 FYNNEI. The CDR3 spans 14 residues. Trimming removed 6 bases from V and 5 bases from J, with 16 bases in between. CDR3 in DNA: TGTGCCAGCAGGTTCTACGGGACGGGATATGGCTACACCTTC. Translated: CASRFYGTGYGYTF.

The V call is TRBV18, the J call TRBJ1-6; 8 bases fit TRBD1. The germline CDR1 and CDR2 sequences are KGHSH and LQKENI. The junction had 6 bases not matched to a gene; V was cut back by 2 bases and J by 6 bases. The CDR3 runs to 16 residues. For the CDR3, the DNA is TGTGCCAGCTCACCAGTTCGACAGGGGACTAATTCACCCCTCCACTTT. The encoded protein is CASSPVRQGTNSPLHF.

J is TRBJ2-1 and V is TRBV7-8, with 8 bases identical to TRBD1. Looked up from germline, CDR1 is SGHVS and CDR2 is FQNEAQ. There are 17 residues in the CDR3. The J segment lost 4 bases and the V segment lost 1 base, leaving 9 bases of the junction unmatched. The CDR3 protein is CASSLGWGQAGYNEQFF. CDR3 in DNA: TGTGCCAGCAGCTTAGGCTGGGGACAGGCGGGTTACAATGAGCAGTTCTTC.

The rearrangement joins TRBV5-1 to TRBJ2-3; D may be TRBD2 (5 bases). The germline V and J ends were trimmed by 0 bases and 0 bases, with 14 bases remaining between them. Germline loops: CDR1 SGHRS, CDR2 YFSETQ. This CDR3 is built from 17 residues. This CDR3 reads CASSLGASRTSTDTQYF. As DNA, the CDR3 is TGCGCCAGCAGCTTGGGCGCTAGCAGGACTAGCACAGATACGCAGTATTTT.

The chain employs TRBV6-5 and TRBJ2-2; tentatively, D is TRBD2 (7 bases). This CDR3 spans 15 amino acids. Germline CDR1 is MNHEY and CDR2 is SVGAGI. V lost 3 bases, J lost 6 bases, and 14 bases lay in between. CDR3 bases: TGTGCCAGCAGTTATCGGGGGGCGCAGGCCGGGGAGCTGTTTTTT. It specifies CASSYRGAQAGELFF.